The 19 T cell receptor beta chains reported below all come from one sample, sequenced in a study of CD8 T cells in ankylosing spondylitis. TCRdb reprocessed the 5' RACE reads with MiXCR, giving one entry per CDR3 protein. The repertoire holds about 700,000 distinct CDR3 sequences, with around 17% as singletons. Overall study findings and caveats: A motif of several highly homologous TCR beta variants was seen as apparently characteristic of ankylosing spondylitis blood.

The antigens of these receptors remain unknown. Sequencing was carried out using blood, either unsorted or a sorted T cell fraction (not recorded which). The receptors stem from a male donor with ankylosing spondylitis.

A few counts support this clonotype. The rearrangement uses TRBV30 and TRBJ2-5; weak D call: TRBD2 (7 bases). CDR3 length: 13 residues. V shed 2 bases and J shed 5 bases, with 12 bases lying between them. CDR1 and CDR2 (germline): GTSNPN, SVGIG (reference sequence). The CDR3 is CAWSRGGRETQYF. The DNA of the CDR3 is TGTGCCTGGAGTAGGGGGGGCAGGGAGACCCAGTACTTC.

The J gene is TRBJ2-3, the V gene TRBV7-2; no reliable D call. Germline V gives CDR1 SGHTA, CDR2 FQGNSA. The CDR3 is 12 amino acids. Trimming removed 4 bases from V and 6 bases from J, with 8 bases in between. The CDR3 protein is CASSSWPDTQYF. CDR3 in DNA: TGTGCCAGCAGCTCCTGGCCTGATACGCAGTATTTT.

The chain is built from TRBV15 and TRBJ2-1; TRBD2 is a possible D gene (6 bases). There are 16 residues in the CDR3. The V end lost 3 bases, the J end lost 6 bases, and 18 bases lay between the germline ends. The germline CDR1 and CDR2 sequences are LNHNV and YYDKDF (reference sequence). The CDR3 region is CATSREYGGSGNEQFF. CDR3 in DNA: TGTGCCACCAGCAGGGAATACGGGGGTAGCGGCAATGAGCAGTTCTTC.

The V call is TRBV6-2 or TRBV6-3, the J call TRBJ1-5; 7 nucleotides agree with TRBD1. The germline gives CDR1 MNHEY, CDR2 SVGEGT. Trimming removed 2 bases from V and 0 bases from J; junction bases left unmatched: 10. This CDR3 is 18 amino acids long. For the CDR3, the DNA is TGTGCCAGCAGTTACGAGACAGGGAACGGATATAGCAATCAGCCCCAGCATTTT. Its translation is CASSYETGNGYSNQPQHF.

The chain couples TRBV28 to TRBJ2-7, with no clear D. The CDR3 extends over 13 amino acids. The V gene lost 5 bases and the J gene lost 2 bases, with 10 bases spanning the gap. Germline values: CDR1 MDHEN, CDR2 SYDVKM. In DNA form, the CDR3 reads TGTGCCAGCAGTCACTCGAATGCCTACGAGCAGTACTTC. It codes for CASSHSNAYEQYF.

This clonotype was seen only once. The rearrangement links TRBV27 to TRBJ2-1; tentative D call: TRBD1 (6 bases). This CDR3 is built from 19 residues. V was trimmed by 5 bases and J by 10 bases, leaving 33 bases between them. Germline V gene data show CDR1 as MNHEY and CDR2 as SMNVEV (reference sequence). The CDR3 nucleotides are TGTGCCAGCAGTCACCCGCCCCCCCTCCGGGACAATCCTCCCGACGAGCAGTTCTTC. Translating it yields CASSHPPPLRDNPPDEQFF.

The chain couples TRBV12-3 or TRBV12-4 to TRBJ2-1; D is uncertain. CDR3 length equals 13 residues. V gave up 1 base and J gave up 9 bases, with 10 bases separating them. DNA of the CDR3: TGTGCCAGCAGTTTAGGGGCTAGGAGTGAGCAGTTCTTC. This sequence encodes CASSLGARSEQFF.

This chain uses TRBV19 with TRBJ1-1; D perhaps matches TRBD1 (5 bases). The CDR3 extends over 14 amino acids. CDR1 is LNHDA and CDR2 is SQIVND in the germline V gene (reference sequence). Trimming removed 5 bases at V and 4 bases at J, with 14 bases between. CDR3 DNA sequence: TGTGCCAGTAGTGGATTCAGCGACAGCACTGAAGCTTTCTTT. Translated: CASSGFSDSTEAFF.

This clonotype has just a few counts. The chain is built from TRBV3-1 and TRBJ1-2, with TRBD1 as a possible D gene (5 bases). V lost 1 base and J lost 2, with 11 bases in between. Germline V gives CDR1 LGHDT, CDR2 YNNKEL (reference sequence). CDR3 size: 15 residues. The CDR3 spells CASSQVQGGNYGYTF. CDR3 in DNA: TGTGCCAGCAGCCAAGTTCAGGGAGGGAACTATGGCTACACCTTC. Full variable domain (missing parts from reference TRBV3-1 and TRBJ1-2): DTAVSQTPKYLVTQMGNDKSIKCEQNLGHDTMYWYKQDSKKFLKIMFSYNNKELIINETVPNRFSPKSPDKAHLNLHINSLELGDSAVYFCASSQVQGGNYGYTFGSGTRLTVV.

In this sample, this clonotype turned up a few times. The chain joins TRBV28 to TRBJ1-2; a possible D gene is TRBD1 (5 bases). CDR1 is MDHEN and CDR2 is SYDVKM in the germline V gene. The V and J ends lost 3 bases and 4 bases respectively, with 15 bases between them. The CDR3 sequence is 15 residues long. Here the CDR3 DNA reads TGTGCCAGCAGTTTTCGTCAGGAGGGGTCCTATGGCTACACCTTC. Translation: CASSFRQEGSYGYTF.

This clonotype has more than one count but fewer than ten. V and J are TRBV12-3 or TRBV12-4 and TRBJ2-1; 7 positions agree with TRBD2. The CDR3 length is 15 residues. V lost 3 bases to trimming and J lost 6 bases; unmatched junction nucleotides: 8. The CDR3 bases are TGTGCCAGCAGTTTCACCCAGCGGGATATCAATGAGCAGTTCTTC. This sequence encodes CASSFTQRDINEQFF.

This clonotype has only a few counts. The chain uses TRBV20-1 and TRBJ2-2; 10 nucleotides align to TRBD2. The ends lost 3 bases at V and 1 base at J; junction bases unmatched: 5. The germline CDR1 and CDR2 sequences are DFQATT and SNEGSKA (reference sequence). This CDR3 is built from 16 residues. The CDR3 protein is CSASDPSGRNTGELFF. The CDR3 DNA is TGCAGTGCTAGTGATCCTAGCGGGAGGAACACCGGGGAGCTGTTTTTT.

This clonotype was observed a few times. This sequence joins TRBV29-1 and TRBJ1-1; unclear D gene. CDR3 length: 11 amino acids. Trimming removed 0 bases at V and 10 bases at J, with 9 bases between. Per the germline V gene, CDR1 is SQVTM and CDR2 is ANQGSEA. The CDR3 loop is CSVEELEGAFF. The DNA for the CDR3 is TGCAGCGTTGAAGAATTAGAGGGAGCTTTCTTT.

Ten or more counts support this clonotype. The chain has TRBV4-3 and TRBJ2-2; D may be TRBD2 (5 bases). Trimming left V 0 bases short and J 7 bases short, with 15 bases between. This CDR3 is 16 amino acids long. The germline V gene has CDR1 LGHNA and CDR2 YSLEER. CDR3 sequence (DNA): TGCGCCAGCAGCCAAGAGGAGGCCCCTTATGTCGGGGAGCTGTTTTTT. This gives the protein CASSQEEAPYVGELFF.

The chain uses TRBV30 and TRBJ1-4; no clear D. Germline CDR1 is GTSNPN and CDR2 is SVGIG (reference sequence). V lost 3 bases to trimming and J lost 7 bases, with 15 bases between them. The CDR3 runs to 14 residues. The CDR3 here is CAWSGVELFEKLFF. In DNA, the CDR3 is TGTGCCTGGAGCGGGGTGGAACTCTTTGAAAAACTGTTTTTT.

This clonotype has more than one count but fewer than ten. J is TRBJ2-3 and V is TRBV12-3 or TRBV12-4; D gene uncertain. This CDR3 has 15 residues. With 4 bases removed from V and 2 bases from J, the gap between germline ends came to 13 bases. CDR3 protein: CASSSGLSNTDTQYF. CDR3 bases: TGTGCCAGCAGTTCCGGCCTAAGTAACACAGATACGCAGTATTTT.

This clonotype has just a few counts. The V gene is TRBV4-1, the J gene TRBJ2-5, with 9 bases that match TRBD1. Germline trimming cut 2 bases from V and 2 bases from J; bases unmatched to any gene: 6. Germline CDR1 and CDR2: MGHRA and YSYEKL. The CDR3 has 16 residues. The CDR3 reads CASSQSGTGIQETQYF. Written as DNA, the CDR3 is TGCGCCAGCAGCCAATCCGGGACAGGGATTCAAGAGACCCAGTACTTC.

A few counts support this clonotype. V gene TRBV29-1 combines with J gene TRBJ1-1, with unresolved D. Germline CDR1 is SQVTM and CDR2 is ANQGSEA. Trimming stripped 4 bases from V and 7 bases from J, with 7 bases between. CDR3 size: 10 residues. CDR3 sequence reads: CSVVFDEAFF. The CDR3 DNA sequence: TGCAGCGTTGTTTTCGATGAAGCTTTCTTT.

The chain is built from TRBV19 and TRBJ1-6; D unresolved. Germline V CDR1 and CDR2: LNHDA, SQIVND (reference sequence). Trimming left V 3 bases short and J 9 bases short, with 12 bases between. The CDR3 extends over 14 amino acids. DNA of the CDR3: TGTGCCAGTAGTATTTCCGGGGAAAGTTCACCCCTCCACTTT. Amino acid sequence: CASSISGESSPLHF.